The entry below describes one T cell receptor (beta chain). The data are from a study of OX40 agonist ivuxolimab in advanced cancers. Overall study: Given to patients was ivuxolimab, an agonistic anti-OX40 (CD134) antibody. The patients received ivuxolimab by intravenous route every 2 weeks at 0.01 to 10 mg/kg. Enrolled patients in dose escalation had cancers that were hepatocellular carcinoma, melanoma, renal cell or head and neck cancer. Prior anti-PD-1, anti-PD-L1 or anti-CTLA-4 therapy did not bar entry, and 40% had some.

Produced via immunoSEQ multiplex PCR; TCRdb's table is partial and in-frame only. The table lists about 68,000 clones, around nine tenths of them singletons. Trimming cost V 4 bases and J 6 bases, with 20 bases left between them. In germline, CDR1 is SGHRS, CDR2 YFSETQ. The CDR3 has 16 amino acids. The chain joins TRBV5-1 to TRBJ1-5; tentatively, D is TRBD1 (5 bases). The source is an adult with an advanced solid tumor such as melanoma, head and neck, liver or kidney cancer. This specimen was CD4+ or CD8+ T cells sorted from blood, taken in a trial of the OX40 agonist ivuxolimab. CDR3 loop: CASSPTGAGLGQPQHF. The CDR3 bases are TGCGCCAGCAGCCCGACCGGGGCAGGGCTTGGTCAGCCCCAGCATTTT.